A single sample is the source of the 2 T cell receptor beta chains below, sequenced in a study of T cell repertoires in cytomegalovirus infection. These receptors are not linked to any known antigen. TCRdb reprocessed the reads via MiXCR and lists one record per CDR3 protein. The sample includes about 740,000 distinct CDR3 sequences, around 35% seen only once; the top ten take roughly 18%. Sample: cultured PBMCs, taken from culture after CMV antigen stimulation. The receptors derive from a human donor in good health (CMV status not recorded). Some clones in this sample may be carry-over from other donors' samples.

In this sample, this clonotype turned up a few times. DNA of the CDR3: TGTGCCAGCAGCTTAAGGCGGGAGCATGAGCAGTTCTTC. Translating it yields CASSLRREHEQFF. V usage is TRBV7-6 and J usage is TRBJ2-1; 7 positions match TRBD2. Trimming removed 2 bases from V and 8 bases from J; junction bases left unmatched: 3. Germline loops: CDR1 SGHVS, CDR2 FNYEAQ. This CDR3 region has 13 residues.

This clonotype was picked up a small number of times. The chain is built from TRBV5-4 and TRBJ1-4, with D hard to call. The ends were cut back, 2 bases at V and 5 bases at J, with 10 bases in the middle. Germline lookup yields CDR1 SGHNT and CDR2 YYREEE (reference sequence). CDR3 length: 14 amino acids. Here the CDR3 DNA reads TGTGCCAGCAGCTTTGGGGTGGCGAATGAAAAACTGTTTTTT. It specifies CASSFGVANEKLFF.